This T cell receptor (beta chain) was profiled in a study of T cells in localized non-small cell lung cancer. Study results and limitations: Adjacent lung was found to contain a median roughly 60 of the top 100 tumor clones. A single tumor region was sequenced, leaving heterogeneity possible. Uninvolved neighboring lung showed the greatest T cell clonality, exceeding tumor. There was an association of higher blood T cell density with longer overall survival.

As for this clone: The antigen remains undetermined.

Libraries were prepared by immunoSEQ multiplex PCR; TCRdb keeps only in-frame clonotypes and omits some of them. The repertoire holds approximately 4,500 clones, with 85% to 95% as singletons. The V segment lost 7 bases and the J segment 0 bases; nucleotides outside the gene matches: 7. This CDR3 has 15 amino acids. The V gene's germline CDR1 is ENHRY and CDR2 SYGVKD. The chain is built from TRBV10-3 and TRBJ2-7; 9 bases fit TRBD2. This clonotype originated in a woman between 40 and 69 years old with stage I lung adenocarcinoma. The specimen comprised peripheral blood, sampled before any cancer treatment. As DNA, the CDR3 is TGTGCCATCAACGATAGCGGGGGTAGCTCCTACGAGCAGTACTTC. Translated: CAINDSGGSSYEQYF.